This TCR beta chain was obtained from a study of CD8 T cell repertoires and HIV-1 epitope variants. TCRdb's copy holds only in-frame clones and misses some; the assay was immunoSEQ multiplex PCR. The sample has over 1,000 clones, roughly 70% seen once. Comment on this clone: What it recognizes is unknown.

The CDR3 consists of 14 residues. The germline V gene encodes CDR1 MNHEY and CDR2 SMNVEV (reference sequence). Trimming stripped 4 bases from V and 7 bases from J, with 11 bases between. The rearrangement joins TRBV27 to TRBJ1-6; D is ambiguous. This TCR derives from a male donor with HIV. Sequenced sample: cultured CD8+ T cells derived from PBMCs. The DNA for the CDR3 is TGTGCCAGCAGTTACCCGACTCCCAATTCACCCCTCCACTTT. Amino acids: CASSYPTPNSPLHF.